This is a list of T cell receptor beta chains from one sample in a study of CD8 T cells in Susac syndrome. In TCRdb, the immunoSEQ multiplex PCR reads were re-called with MiXCR into one record per CDR3 protein. The sample yields 200,000 to 300,000 distinct CDR3 sequences, roughly 95% seen once. Sequencing was carried out using CD4+ T cells from PBMCs. All receptors derive from a human donor with Susac syndrome. Each CDR3 is given with its conserved first and last residue. The order of the fields is clone size, CDR3 length, V gene, CDR3 protein. The size field is filled for only some rows; it gives once, few, many or a size class.

>NA|15|TRBV20-1
CSATPGQAGGTEAFF
>NA|13|TRBV15
CATSREPRREQYF
>NA|17|TRBV12-3/TRBV12-4
CASSLDRTGKVRTEAFF
>NA|14|TRBV7-9
CASKREGSTDTQYF
>NA|16|TRBV4-2
CASSQVTSGGPGIQYF
>NA|14|TRBV14
CASSHIGQQFGAFF
>once|17|TRBV14
CASSRLARDSRNWGYTF
>NA|14|TRBV6-6
CASSRAPQGYTIYF
>NA|13|TRBV28
CASSSGQHSAAFF
>NA|17|TRBV29-1
CSVGGQGASLNSYEQYF
>NA|15|TRBV18
CASSRSYYSYDEQYF
>NA|11|TRBV20-1
CSARTVETQYF
>NA|14|TRBV19
CASSIELALGIQYF
>once|16|TRBV9
CASSPLGDNFYNEQFF
>NA|18|TRBV4-1
CASSQDQVIRPWNQPQHF
>NA|14|TRBV7-3
CASSPQGATGELFF
>once|12|TRBV5-6
CASRQQTDTQYF
>NA|15|TRBV29-1
CSVETLAARGWGQYF
>NA|11|TRBV29-1
CSVDRYNEQFF
>NA|15|TRBV29-1
CSVEGADAADYGYTF
>NA|14|TRBV29-1
CSVAFFTSSYEQFF
>NA|13|TRBV28
CASSLIVMEGYTF
>NA|13|TRBV11-3
CASSLEGMGSYTF
>once|15|TRBV12-3/TRBV12-4
CASSSLQQPSYEQYF
>NA|15|TRBV19
CASSPTSGRTDTQYF
>few|11|TRBV29-1
CSVEDPGEAFF
>NA|15|TRBV29-1
CSAILAGDSTDTQYF
>NA|14|TRBV6-5
CASSYSVLGYGYTF
>NA|14|TRBV24-1
CATRDSRSNYGYTF